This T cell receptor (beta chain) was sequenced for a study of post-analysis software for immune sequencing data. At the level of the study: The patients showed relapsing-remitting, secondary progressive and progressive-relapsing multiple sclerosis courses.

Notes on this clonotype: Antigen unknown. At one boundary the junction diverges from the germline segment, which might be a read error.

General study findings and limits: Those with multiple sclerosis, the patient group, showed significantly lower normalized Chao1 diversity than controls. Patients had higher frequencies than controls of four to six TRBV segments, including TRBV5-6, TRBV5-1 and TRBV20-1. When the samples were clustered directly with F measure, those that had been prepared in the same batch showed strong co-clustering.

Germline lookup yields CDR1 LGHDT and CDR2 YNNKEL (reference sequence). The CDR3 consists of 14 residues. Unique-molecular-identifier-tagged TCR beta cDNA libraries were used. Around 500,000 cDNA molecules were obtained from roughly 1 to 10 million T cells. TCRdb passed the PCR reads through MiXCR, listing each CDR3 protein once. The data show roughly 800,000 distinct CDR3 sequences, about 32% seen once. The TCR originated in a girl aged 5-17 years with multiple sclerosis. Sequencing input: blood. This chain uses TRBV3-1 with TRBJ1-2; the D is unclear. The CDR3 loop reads CANSQDRGGYGYTF. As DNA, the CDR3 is TGTGCCAACAGCCAAGACCGGGGAGGCTATGGCTACACCTTC. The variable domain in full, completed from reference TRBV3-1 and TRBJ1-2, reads DTAVSQTPKYLVTQMGNDKSIKCEQNLGHDTMYWYKQDSKKFLKIMFSYNNKELIINETVPNRFSPKSPDKAHLNLHINSLELGDSAVYFCANSQDRGGYGYTFGSGTRLTVV.